The T cell receptor beta chain under discussion was sequenced for a study of T cell responses to AZD1222 COVID-19 vaccine. This clone has just one count. Its antigen is not known. Sequencing was performed with immunoSEQ multiplex PCR; in TCRdb, only in-frame clones are kept and a portion is missing. The sample lists about 140,000 clones, around 93% seen once, with 6.5% to 8.5% in the top ten. Study-wide points: Seropositive at baseline were only six AZD1222 recipients.

Combined were second doses at about 4 or about 12 weeks. The sequencing used peripheral blood, collected 28 days after the second AZD1222 dose. The TCR was taken from an adult who received the AZD1222 COVID-19 vaccine.

The CDR3 sequence: CAWSAGQGAEKLFF. The CDR3 nucleotides are TGTGCCTGGAGTGCGGGACAGGGTGCCGAAAAACTGTTTTTT. The rearrangement links TRBV30 to TRBJ1-4; 9 bases align to TRBD1. The CDR3 runs to 14 residues. The trim removed 1 base at V and 8 bases at J, leaving 5 bases unmatched. The germline CDR1 and CDR2 sequences are GTSNPN and SVGIG (reference sequence).